Below, one T cell receptor (beta chain) is given with its context. These data are taken from a study of T cell responses to AZD1222 COVID-19 vaccine. Clones were sequenced by immunoSEQ multiplex PCR, and TCRdb holds only the in-frame ones, with some missing. The sample lists more than 90,000 clones, approximately 90% occurring once. CDR1 is SEHNR and CDR2 is FQNEAQ in the germline V gene (reference sequence). CDR3 length: 16 residues. Trimming took 4 bases from V and 4 from J, leaving 18 bases between them. The TCR comes from an adult who received the AZD1222 COVID-19 vaccine. V and J are TRBV7-9 and TRBJ2-3; D could derive from TRBD1 or TRBD2 (7 bases each). The starting material was peripheral blood, obtained 28 days after the second AZD1222 dose. CDR3 amino acids: CASSSTRQGGSDTQYF. For the CDR3, the DNA is TGTGCCAGCAGCTCAACAAGACAGGGAGGGTCAGATACGCAGTATTTT.